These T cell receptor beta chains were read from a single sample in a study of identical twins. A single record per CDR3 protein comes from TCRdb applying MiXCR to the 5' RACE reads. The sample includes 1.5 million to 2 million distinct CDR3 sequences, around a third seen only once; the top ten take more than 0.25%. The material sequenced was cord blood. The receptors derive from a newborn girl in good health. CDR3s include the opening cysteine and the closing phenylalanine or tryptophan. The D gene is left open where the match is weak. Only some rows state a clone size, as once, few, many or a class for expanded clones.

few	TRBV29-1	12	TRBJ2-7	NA	CSGTGYNYEQYF	TGCAGCGGAACAGGGTATAACTACGAGCAGTACTTC
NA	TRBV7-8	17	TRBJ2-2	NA	CASSQRFRIENTGELFF	TGTGCCAGCAGCCAAAGGTTCCGGATTGAGAACACCGGGGAGCTGTTTTTT
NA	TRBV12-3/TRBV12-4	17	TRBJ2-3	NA	CASSPKSGVRSPDTQYF	TGTGCCAGCAGCCCAAAGTCTGGCGTGAGGAGTCCAGATACGCAGTATTTT
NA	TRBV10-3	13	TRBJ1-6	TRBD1	CAIRGTGGSPLHF	TGTGCCATCAGGGGGACAGGGGGTTCACCCCTCCACTTT
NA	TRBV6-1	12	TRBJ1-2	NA	CASRYLEAGYTF	TGTGCCAGCAGGTATCTGGAGGCTGGCTACACCTTC
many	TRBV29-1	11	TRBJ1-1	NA	CSVVGNTEAFF	TGCAGCGTTGTCGGCAACACTGAAGCTTTCTTT
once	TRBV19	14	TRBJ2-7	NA	CASSMGGGRYEQYF	TGTGCCAGTAGTATGGGCGGCGGCCGATACGAGCAGTACTTC
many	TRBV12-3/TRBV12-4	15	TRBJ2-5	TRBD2	CASSLASGAQETQYF	TGTGCCAGCAGTTTAGCTAGCGGGGCCCAAGAGACCCAGTACTTC
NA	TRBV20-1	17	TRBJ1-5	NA	CSARDSWKDSSNQPQHF	TGCAGTGCTAGAGATTCCTGGAAAGACAGTAGCAATCAGCCCCAGCATTTT
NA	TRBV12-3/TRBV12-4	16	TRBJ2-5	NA	CASSLSGHFDRETQYF	TGTGCCAGCAGTTTATCCGGACATTTTGACCGGGAGACCCAGTACTTC
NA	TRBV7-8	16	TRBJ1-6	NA	CASSVHRAPTNSPLHF	TGTGCCAGCAGCGTTCACAGGGCTCCGACTAATTCACCCCTCCACTTT
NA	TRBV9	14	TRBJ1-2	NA	CASSVESGSYGYTF	TGTGCCAGCAGCGTAGAGTCAGGGAGTTATGGCTACACCTTC
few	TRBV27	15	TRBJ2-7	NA	CASSLWAPPGHEQYF	TGTGCCAGCAGTTTATGGGCCCCACCGGGCCATGAGCAGTACTTC